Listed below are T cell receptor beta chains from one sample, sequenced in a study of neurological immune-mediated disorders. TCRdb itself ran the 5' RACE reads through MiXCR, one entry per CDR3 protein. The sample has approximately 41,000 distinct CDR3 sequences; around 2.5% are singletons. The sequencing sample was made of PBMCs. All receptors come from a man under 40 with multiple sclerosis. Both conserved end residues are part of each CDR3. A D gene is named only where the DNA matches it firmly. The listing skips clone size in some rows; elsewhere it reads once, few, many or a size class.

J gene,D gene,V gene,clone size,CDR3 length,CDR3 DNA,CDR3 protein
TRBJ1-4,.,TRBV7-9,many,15,TGTGCCAGTCAGGCCCAAGGGCGAGCTAATGAAAAACTGTTTTTT,CASQAQGRANEKLFF
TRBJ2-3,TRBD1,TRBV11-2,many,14,TGTGCCAGCAGCGTGGGACAGGGGATAGATACGCAGTATTTT,CASSVGQGIDTQYF
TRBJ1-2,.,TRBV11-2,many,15,TGTGCCAGCACCACCTCTTCGAGCCCTGACTATGGCTACACCTTC,CASTTSSSPDYGYTF
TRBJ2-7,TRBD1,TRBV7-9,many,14,TGTGCCAGCAGCTCCGGGACAGGGACCTACGAGCAGTACTTC,CASSSGTGTYEQYF
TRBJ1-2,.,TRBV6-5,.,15,TGTGCCAGCAGTTACAACCCGGGGACTATGGGAGGCTACACCTTC,CASSYNPGTMGGYTF
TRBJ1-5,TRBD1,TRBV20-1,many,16,TGCAGTGCTAGAGACCCGAAACAGGGGGACCATCAGCCCCAGCATTTT,CSARDPKQGDHQPQHF
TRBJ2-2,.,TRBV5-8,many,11,TGTGCCAGCAGCAACACCGGGGAGCTGTTTTTT,CASSNTGELFF
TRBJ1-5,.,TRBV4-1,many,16,TGCGCCAGCAGCCCCTACGAGATGGGGAGGCATCAGCCCCAGCATTTT,CASSPYEMGRHQPQHF
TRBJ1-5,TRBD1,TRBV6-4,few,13,TGTGCCAGCAGTGGACAGGGGGGCCAGCCCCAGCATTTT,CASSGQGGQPQHF
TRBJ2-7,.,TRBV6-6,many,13,TGTGCCAGCAGTTACGCAGGGAGGCACGAGCAGTACTTC,CASSYAGRHEQYF
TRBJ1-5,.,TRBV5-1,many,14,TGCGCCAGCAGCTTGGCCCAGGGAGGGCAGCCCCAGCATTTT,CASSLAQGGQPQHF
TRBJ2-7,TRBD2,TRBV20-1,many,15,TGCAGTGCTAGAGACCCGGGACTAGAGAGTGCCGAGCAGTACTTC,CSARDPGLESAEQYF
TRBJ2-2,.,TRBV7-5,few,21,.,CISVSEAPCSVAGDFTGELFF
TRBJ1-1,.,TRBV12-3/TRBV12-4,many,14,TGTGCCAGCATCCCCGACGGCAGGGTTGGAGAAGCTTTCTTT,CASIPDGRVGEAFF
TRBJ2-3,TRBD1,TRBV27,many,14,TGTGCCAGCAGTTTCGACAGGGTTTCAGTTACGCAGTATTTT,CASSFDRVSVTQYF
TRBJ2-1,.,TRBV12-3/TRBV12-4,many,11,TGTGCCAGCAGCTACCGACAGGCGCAGTTCTTC,CASSYRQAQFF
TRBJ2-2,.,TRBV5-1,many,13,TGCGCCAGCAGCTTGGAATTCACCGGGGAGCTGTTTTTT,CASSLEFTGELFF
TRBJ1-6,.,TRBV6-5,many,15,TGTGCCAGCAGTTACGATTCGGACTCTAATTCACCCCTCCACTTT,CASSYDSDSNSPLHF
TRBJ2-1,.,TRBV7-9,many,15,TGTGCCAGCATCCTACAGGGAAGGGGCTACAATGAGCAGTTCTTC,CASILQGRGYNEQFF
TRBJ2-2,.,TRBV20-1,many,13,TGCAGTGCTAGATACCTACAGACCGGGGAGCTGTTTTTT,CSARYLQTGELFF
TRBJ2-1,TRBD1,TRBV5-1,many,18,TGCGCCAGCAGCTTGAGGGGGACAGGTGGGAGCTCCTACAATGAGCAGTTCTTC,CASSLRGTGGSSYNEQFF
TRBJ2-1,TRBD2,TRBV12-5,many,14,TGTGCTAGTTCCGACCGGGGGGGGAACAATGAGCAGTTCTTC,CASSDRGGNNEQFF
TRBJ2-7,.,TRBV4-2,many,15,TGTGCCAGCAGCCAAGAAGGTGACAAGCCCTACGAGCAGTACTTC,CASSQEGDKPYEQYF
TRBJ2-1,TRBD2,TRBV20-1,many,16,TGCAGTGCTAGTTGGGCGGGAGGGCCGTTTATCGTTGAGCAGTTCTTC,CSASWAGGPFIVEQFF
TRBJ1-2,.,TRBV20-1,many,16,TGCAGTGCTAGAGACCCCGCGGGGGGAGGTTACTATGGCTACACCTTC,CSARDPAGGGYYGYTF
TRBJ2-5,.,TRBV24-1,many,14,TGTGCCACCAGTGATGGGGGTGGCGCCGAGACCCAGTACTTC,CATSDGGGAETQYF
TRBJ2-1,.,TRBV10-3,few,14,TGTGCCATCAGTGAAAGACCTTCATGGAATGAGCAGTTCTTC,CAISERPSWNEQFF
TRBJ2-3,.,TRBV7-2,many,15,TGTGCCAGCAGCTTAGACGTCGGGAGCTGGGATACGCAGTATTTT,CASSLDVGSWDTQYF
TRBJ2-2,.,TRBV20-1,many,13,TGCAGTGCTAGGGTCAAGGAAACCGGGGAGCTGTTTTTT,CSARVKETGELFF
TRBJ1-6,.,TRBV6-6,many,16,TGTGCCAGCAGGGACGGGTCAGCCTCCTATAATTCACCCCTCCACTTT,CASRDGSASYNSPLHF
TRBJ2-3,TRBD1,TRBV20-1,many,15,TGCAGTGCTAGAGGTCTGGACAGGGTCCCAGATACGCAGTATTTT,CSARGLDRVPDTQYF
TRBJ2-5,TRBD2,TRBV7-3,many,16,TGTGCCAGCAGTCGAAGCGGGAGTCGTGCCGAAGAGACCCAGTACTTC,CASSRSGSRAEETQYF
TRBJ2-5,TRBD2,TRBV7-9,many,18,TGTGCCAGCAGCTTACCGACTAGCGGGGGAGGATTACAAGAGACCCAGTACTTC,CASSLPTSGGGLQETQYF
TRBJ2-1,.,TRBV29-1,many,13,TGCAGCGTTTCCCTCGGCAGAGACAATGAGCAGTTCTTC,CSVSLGRDNEQFF
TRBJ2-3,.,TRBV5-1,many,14,TGCGCCAGCCGAAACCCAAACCTAGGAGATACGCAGTATTTT,CASRNPNLGDTQYF
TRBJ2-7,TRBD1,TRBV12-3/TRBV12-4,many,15,TGTGCCAGCAGCATACGACAGGGTCCGTCCTACGAGCAGTACTTC,CASSIRQGPSYEQYF
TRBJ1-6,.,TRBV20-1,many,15,TGCAGTGCTCGGACGACGAGCTCCTATAATTCACCCCTCCACTTT,CSARTTSSYNSPLHF
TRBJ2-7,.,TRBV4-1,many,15,TGCGCCAGCAGCCAAGGGCAGGACATATCCTACGAGCAGTACTTC,CASSQGQDISYEQYF
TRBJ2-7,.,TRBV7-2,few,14,TGTGCCAGCAGCTTGTACAGGGATGGGTACGAGCAGTACTTC,CASSLYRDGYEQYF
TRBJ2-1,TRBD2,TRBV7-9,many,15,TGTGCCAGCAGCTTATTCTCGGGGGGTCGGAATGAGCAGTTCTTC,CASSLFSGGRNEQFF
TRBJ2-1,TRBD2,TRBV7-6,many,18,TGTGCCAGCAGCTTAGGTGAACTAGCGGGGATATCCTACAATGAGCAGTTCTTC,CASSLGELAGISYNEQFF
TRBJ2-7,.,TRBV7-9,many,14,TGTGCCAGCAGCTTAACCAGCGATACCTACGAGCAGTACTTC,CASSLTSDTYEQYF
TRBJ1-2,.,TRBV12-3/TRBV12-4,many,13,TGTGCCAGCAGTTTTAGGACAGTAGAAGGCTACACCTTC,CASSFRTVEGYTF
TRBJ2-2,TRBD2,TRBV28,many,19,TGTGCCAGCAGTACCAGGTTTTTTCGAACGGGAGGCCCCACCGGGGAGCTGTTTTTT,CASSTRFFRTGGPTGELFF